Shown below are 7 T cell receptor beta chains from a single sample sequenced in a study of blood T cell repertoires in COVID-19. Method: immunoSEQ multiplex PCR; TCRdb's copy keeps in-frame clones and lacks some. The data show roughly 190,000 clones, with approximately 88% seen just once and around 3.5% held by the top ten. Sequenced input: PBMCs or T cells enriched from blood (not recorded which). All receptors derive from a woman aged 25 to 39 who had recovered from COVID-19.

The rearrangement uses TRBV30 and TRBJ1-2, with 7 bases matching TRBD1. Germline CDR1 is GTSNPN and CDR2 is SVGIG (reference sequence). The CDR3 spans 13 residues. The V and J ends lost 3 bases and 4 bases, in that order; junction bases with no gene match: 5. The chain's CDR3 is CAWRGGISYGYTF. The DNA for the CDR3 is TGTGCCTGGAGAGGGGGCATTTCCTATGGCTACACCTTC.

The chain combines TRBV7-8 with TRBJ1-5, with 8 bases that match TRBD1. CDR3 size: 15 residues. V trimming: 0 bases; J trimming: 6 bases; junction bases outside the gene matches: 4. Germline V CDR1 and CDR2: SGHVS, FQNEAQ. The CDR3 DNA sequence: TGTGCCAGCAGCTTAGCGGACAGGGTGGTTCAGCCCCAGCATTTT. Protein product: CASSLADRVVQPQHF. The full variable domain, rest sourced from reference TRBV7-8 and TRBJ1-5, is GAGVSQSPRYKVAKRGQDVALRCDPISGHVSLFWYQQALGQGPEFLTYFQNEAQLDKSGLPSDRFFAERPEGSVSTLKIQRTQQEDSAVYLCASSLADRVVQPQHFGDGTRLSIL.

The chain couples TRBV6-5 to TRBJ2-1; the match to TRBD2 covers 7 bases. V dropped 10 bases and J dropped 4; count of bases not matched to a gene: 7. The CDR3 is 13 residues long. Germline V gene lookup returns CDR1 MNHEY and CDR2 SVGAGI. CDR3 bases: TGTGCCACCGAGGAGCGGGATTACAATGAGCAGTTCTTC. Translated, it gives CATEERDYNEQFF.

The count of this clone is one. The genes are TRBV28 and TRBJ1-4; D not resolved. CDR3 length equals 12 residues. The germline V gene encodes CDR1 MDHEN and CDR2 SYDVKM. With 6 bases removed from V and 8 bases from J, the gap between germline ends came to 10 bases. The CDR3 is CASRSLVEKLFF. Here the CDR3 DNA reads TGTGCCAGCAGATCCCTTGTAGAAAAACTGTTTTTT. Together with reference TRBV28 and TRBJ1-4, the CDR3 gives the full variable domain: DVKVTQSSRYLVKRTGEKVFLECVQDMDHENMFWYRQDPGLGLRLIYFSYDVKMKEKGDIPEGYSVSREKKERFSLILESASTNQTSMYLCASRSLVEKLFFGSGTQLSVL.

In its sample, this clone was seen a few times. CDR3 in DNA: TGTGCCATCTTACAGGGCTATGATAGCAATCAGCCCCAGCATTTT. Its translation is CAILQGYDSNQPQHF. The rearrangement joins TRBV7-2 to TRBJ1-5, with D possibly being TRBD1 (6 bases). The length of the CDR3 is 15 residues. Germline-derived CDR1 and CDR2 are SGHTA and FQGNSA. The V end was cut by 10 bases, the J end by 0 bases, with 16 bases between.

The rearrangement links TRBV14 to TRBJ1-1; TRBD1 might be the D (6 bases). V lost 0 bases to trimming and J lost 11 bases, with 13 bases between them. Germline V lookup: CDR1 SGHDN, CDR2 FVKESK. The CDR3 has 13 residues. DNA for the CDR3: TGTGCCAGCAGCCAAGATCTGGCAGGGGAGGCTTTCTTT. Protein: CASSQDLAGEAFF.

This rearrangement joins TRBV5-1 to TRBJ2-5, with TRBD1 as a possible D gene (5 bases). Germline CDR1 SGHRS, CDR2 YFSETQ. This CDR3 has 15 residues. Trimming took 0 bases from V and 5 from J, leaving 14 bases between them. DNA for the CDR3: TGCGCCAGCAGCTTGGCCGGCAGGGAAGGGGAGACCCAGTACTTC. It yields the protein CASSLAGREGETQYF.